This paragraph reports one T cell receptor beta chain. This sample was taken from a study of blood T cell repertoires in COVID-19. Background on the study: Sources were T cells, B-cell-depleted T cells, or PBMCs; the material itself was cDNA or gDNA.

The germline V gene encodes CDR1 SQVTM and CDR2 ANQGSEA. CDR3 length: 11 amino acids. V lost 7 bases to trimming and J lost 10 bases, with 16 bases between them. Per the original data handling: Estimated nucleated cell counts came from reference gene primer amplification. Libraries were prepared by immunoSEQ multiplex PCR; TCRdb keeps only in-frame clonotypes and omits some of them. V, J and clone size are taken as reported in that table, and D and trimming were inferred from the DNA itself. The sample includes around 70,000 clones, over 85% seen only once; the top ten take approximately 1.6%. What was sequenced was peripheral blood. The TCR sequence derives from a man aged 50-59 years with acute or convalescent COVID-19. The chain couples TRBV29-1 to TRBJ1-1, with a weak D call TRBD1 (6 bases). The CDR3 reads CSESRGHPAFF. CDR3 nucleotide sequence: TGCAGCGAGTCCAGGGGACACCCAGCTTTCTTT.